What follows are 13 T cell receptor beta chains derived from one specimen sequenced in a study of beta chain features in type 1 diabetes. cDNA synthesis used the whole RNA isolate, giving expressed TCRB sequences. This table comes from immunoSEQ multiplex PCR, and its TCRdb copy is limited to in-frame clones, with some not included. The sample has hundreds of thousands of clones; roughly a sixth are singletons. Source material: naive CD4+ T cells from blood. The receptors were sampled from a young woman in good health.

The chain employs TRBV7-2 and TRBJ2-3; 9 bases fit TRBD2. The V and J ends lost 0 bases and 0 bases, in that order; junction bases with no gene match: 7. Germline V gene data show CDR1 as SGHTA and CDR2 as FQGNSA. This CDR3 has 18 residues. CDR3 loop: CASSLARAGGSSTDTQYF. CDR3 DNA: TGTGCCAGCAGCTTAGCCCGAGCGGGAGGTTCTAGCACAGATACGCAGTATTTT.

This clone was counted only a few times. V usage is TRBV15 and J usage is TRBJ1-2, with unresolved D. Germline V lookup: CDR1 LNHNV, CDR2 YYDKDF (reference sequence). The germline V and J ends were trimmed by 6 bases and 3 bases, with 17 bases remaining between them. The CDR3 has 15 amino acids. CDR3 in DNA: TGTGCCACCAGAAGGGAAGGGAGCGCCTACTATGGCTACACCTTC. Amino acids: CATRREGSAYYGYTF. The full variable domain, with the rest looked up from reference TRBV15 and TRBJ1-2, is DAMVIQNPRYQVTQFGKPVTLSCSQTLNHNVMYWYQQKSSQAPKLLFHYYDKDFNNEADTPDNFQSRRPNTSFCFLDIRSPGLGDTAMYLCATRREGSAYYGYTFGSGTRLTVV.

This chain connects TRBV18 to TRBJ2-1; TRBD1 or TRBD2 may be the D gene (5 bases each). The CDR3 spans 16 residues. V was shortened by 2 bases and J by 6 bases, with 17 bases between the two germline ends. Germline V gene sequence: CDR1 KGHSH, CDR2 LQKENI. The CDR3 reads CASSPIRDGISNEQFF. The CDR3 coding sequence is TGTGCCAGCTCACCAATTAGGGACGGGATAAGCAATGAGCAGTTCTTC. Filled out from reference TRBV18 and TRBJ2-1, the complete variable domain reads NAGVMQNPRHLVRRRGQEARLRCSPMKGHSHVYWYRQLPEEGLKFMVYLQKENIIDESGMPKERFSAEFPKEGPSILRIQQVVRGDSAAYFCASSPIRDGISNEQFFGPGTRLTVL.

With respect to this clone: Other DNA sequences in this sample translate to the same CDR3. The chain is built from TRBV7-9 and TRBJ2-7; 7 bases are a match to TRBD2. The CDR3 runs 14 residues. Germline CDR1 and CDR2: SEHNR and FQNEAQ (reference sequence). V was pared by 0 bases and J by 4 bases, with 3 bases of the junction left unmatched. The DNA of the CDR3 is TGTGCCAGCAGCTTAGCGGGAGGGCCGTACGAGCAGTACTTC. Translated: CASSLAGGPYEQYF.

The chain joins TRBV7-8 to TRBJ1-3; unclear D gene. The CDR3 contains 16 residues. V lost 4 bases and J 1 base, leaving 14 bases between the germline ends. Germline V gene data show CDR1 as SGHVS and CDR2 as FQNEAQ. In DNA, the CDR3 is TGTGCCAGCAGCTCCGTGACTGGCGTATCTGGAAACACCATATATTTT. It codes for CASSSVTGVSGNTIYF.

This rearrangement joins TRBV4-2 to TRBJ2-7; D uncertain. Trimming removed 1 base at V and 0 bases at J, with 4 bases between. The germline V gene has CDR1 LGHNA and CDR2 YNFKEQ. The CDR3 extends over 13 amino acids. CDR3 DNA: TGTGCCAGCAGCCAAGGCAGCTCCTACGAGCAGTACTTC. This gives the protein CASSQGSSYEQYF.

V gene TRBV28 combines with J gene TRBJ2-7; TRBD2 is a possible D gene (7 bases). V lost 3 bases and J lost 0, with 18 bases in between. Germline V gene data show CDR1 as MDHEN and CDR2 as SYDVKM. This CDR3 region has 17 residues. The CDR3 is CASSFLRLRGGSYEQYF. The CDR3 DNA reads as TGTGCCAGCAGTTTCCTCAGACTGAGGGGGGGCTCCTACGAGCAGTACTTC.

This clone was observed a handful of times. The chain's CDR3 is CASSQNKYNEQFF. CDR3 DNA: TGCGCCAGCAGCCAAAACAAGTACAATGAGCAGTTCTTC. The genes are TRBV5-1 and TRBJ2-1; no definite D call. The germline gives CDR1 SGHRS, CDR2 YFSETQ. With 4 bases removed from V and 4 bases from J, the gap between germline ends came to 9 bases. The CDR3 consists of 13 residues.

This clone was seen a few times. In nucleotides, the CDR3 is TGTGCCATCAGTGGTGGGGATCAGCCCCAGCATTTT. It yields the protein CAISGGDQPQHF. The chain recombines TRBV10-3 with TRBJ1-5; no definite D call. CDR1 and CDR2 (germline): ENHRY, SYGVKD. The V gene lost 4 bases and the J gene lost 5 bases, with 6 bases spanning the gap. CDR3 length equals 12 residues.

The CDR3 reads CASSLVGPGEDTRGTQYF. CDR3 DNA: TGTGCCAGCAGCTTAGTGGGGCCAGGGGAGGATACACGGGGGACCCAGTACTTC. This chain joins TRBV7-2 and TRBJ2-5, with D tentatively TRBD1 or TRBD2 (6 bases each). CDR3 length: 18 amino acids. V was cut by 1 base and J by 7 bases, with 25 bases left in between. The germline gives CDR1 SGHTA, CDR2 FQGNSA.

This chain joins TRBV7-9 and TRBJ1-2; D is unresolved. Germline lookup yields CDR1 SEHNR and CDR2 FQNEAQ (reference sequence). Trimming pared 4 bases from V and 4 bases from J, leaving 16 bases between. CDR3 length: 15 amino acids. The CDR3 loop is CASSSSGGNLYGYTF. In nucleotides, the CDR3 is TGTGCCAGCAGCTCAAGTGGAGGGAACCTCTATGGCTACACCTTC.

The rearrangement joins TRBV15 to TRBJ2-2; D is undetermined. This CDR3 spans 16 amino acids. Germline V CDR1 and CDR2: LNHNV, YYDKDF (reference sequence). Trimming removed 1 base at V and 1 base at J, with 10 bases between. The CDR3 DNA sequence: TGTGCCACCAGCAGAGTCAACTTACAGAACACCGGGGAGCTGTTTTTT. Translation gives CATSRVNLQNTGELFF.

This sequence joins TRBV28 and TRBJ1-4, with TRBD1 as a possible D gene (5 bases). V was shortened by 2 bases and J by 7 bases, with 11 bases between the two germline ends. Germline assignment: CDR1 MDHEN and CDR2 SYDVKM. The length of the CDR3 is 14 residues. Here the CDR3 reads CASSLGGSGEKLFF. CDR3 DNA sequence: TGTGCCAGCAGTTTAGGGGGGAGCGGTGAAAAACTGTTTTTT.